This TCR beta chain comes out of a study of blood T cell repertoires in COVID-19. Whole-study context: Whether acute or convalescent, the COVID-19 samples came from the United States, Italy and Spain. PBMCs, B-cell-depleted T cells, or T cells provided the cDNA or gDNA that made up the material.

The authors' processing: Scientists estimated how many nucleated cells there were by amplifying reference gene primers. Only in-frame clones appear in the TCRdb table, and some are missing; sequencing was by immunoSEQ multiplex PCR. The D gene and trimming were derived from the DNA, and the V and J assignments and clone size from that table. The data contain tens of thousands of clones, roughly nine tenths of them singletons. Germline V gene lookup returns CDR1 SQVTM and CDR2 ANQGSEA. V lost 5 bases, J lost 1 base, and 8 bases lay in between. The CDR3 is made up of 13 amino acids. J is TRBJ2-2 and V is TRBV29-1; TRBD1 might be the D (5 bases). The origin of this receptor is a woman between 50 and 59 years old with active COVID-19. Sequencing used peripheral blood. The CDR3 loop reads CSVRQGNTGELFF. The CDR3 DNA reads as TGCAGCGTTCGGCAGGGGAACACCGGGGAGCTGTTTTTT.